This note documents a single TCR beta chain sequence. Antigen unknown. The sample comes from a study of OX40 agonist ivuxolimab in advanced cancers. Study background: Mean age 60 years, range about 20 to 85; around 80% male.

Assay used: immunoSEQ multiplex PCR; TCRdb lists only in-frame clones, some missing. The table includes tens of thousands of clones, more than 85% detected once. Whole-study findings and limits: Circulating CD4+ and CD8+ T cells showed clonal expansion by week 6 at 0.1 to 3.0 mg/kg. Partial responders at 0.1-3.0 mg/kg showed near-lowest clonal expansion.

The receptor was isolated from an adult with an advanced solid tumor such as melanoma, head and neck, liver or kidney cancer. This sample comprised CD4+ or CD8+ T cells sorted from blood, obtained in a trial of the OX40 agonist ivuxolimab.

Here the CDR3 DNA reads TGTGCCAGCAGCTTGAAGGACAGTCGTAATGAAAAACTGTTTTTT. Amino acid sequence: CASSLKDSRNEKLFF. This rearrangement joins TRBV5-8 to TRBJ1-4; tentatively, D is TRBD1 (6 bases). V was trimmed by 1 base and J by 4 bases, leaving 11 bases between them. From germline, CDR1 is SGHTS and CDR2 YDEGEE. The CDR3 is 15 amino acids.